Listed below are T cell receptor beta chains from one sample, sequenced in a study of T cell repertoires in cytomegalovirus infection. Their antigens remain unidentified. TCRdb re-called the reads with MiXCR, one entry per CDR3 protein. The sample carries 450,000 to 550,000 distinct CDR3 sequences, about two fifths recorded once. The sample was cultured PBMCs, taken from culture after CMV antigen stimulation. These receptors were taken from a human donor in good health (CMV status not recorded). Some clones in this sample may be carry-over from other donors' samples. The CDR3 runs from the conserved cysteine through the conserved F or W. D genes are given only for firm matches. Part of the rows lack a size; the others show once, few, many or a class for expanded clones.

J: TRBJ2-1
D: TRBD2
V: TRBV18
size: NA
DNA: TGTGCCAGCTCACCACCTAGCGGGGGGTACAATGAGCAGTTCTTC
CDR3: CASSPPSGGYNEQFF

J: TRBJ1-2
D: NA
V: TRBV7-8
size: few
DNA: TGTGCCAGCAGCTTAGGGTGGGGGATCGGCTACACCTTC
CDR3: CASSLGWGIGYTF

J: TRBJ2-3
D: NA
V: TRBV7-2
size: many
DNA: TGTGCCAGCAGACCGGGACTTAGCACAGATACGCAGTATTTT
CDR3: CASRPGLSTDTQYF

J: TRBJ2-3
D: TRBD2
V: TRBV15
size: NA
DNA: TGTGCCACCAGCCGCAGGGCGGGGGACACAGATACGCAGTATTTT
CDR3: CATSRRAGDTDTQYF

J: TRBJ2-6
D: NA
V: TRBV20-1
size: NA
DNA: TGCAGTGCCTATCGGGACACCGGGGCCAACGTCCTGACTTTC
CDR3: CSAYRDTGANVLTF

J: TRBJ2-1
D: NA
V: TRBV29-1
size: once
DNA: TGCAGCGTTGTACTTCACAATGAGCAGTTCTTC
CDR3: CSVVLHNEQFF

J: TRBJ1-1
D: NA
V: TRBV12-3/TRBV12-4
size: NA
DNA: TGTGCCAGCAGTTTAGCGCTATGGGGGCGCTTGAACACTGAAGCTTTCTTT
CDR3: CASSLALWGRLNTEAFF

J: TRBJ1-5
D: NA
V: TRBV7-8
size: NA
DNA: TGTGCCAGCAGCTTAGCGGAGGGCCAGCCCCAGCATTTT
CDR3: CASSLAEGQPQHF

J: TRBJ1-4
D: NA
V: TRBV6-5
size: NA
DNA: TGTGCCGGCCCCGCTAATGAAAAACTGTTTTTT
CDR3: CAGPANEKLFF

J: TRBJ2-5
D: NA
V: TRBV14
size: few
DNA: TGTGCCAGCAGCCATCTGGAGTTCGCAGAGACCCAGTACTTC
CDR3: CASSHLEFAETQYF

J: TRBJ2-3
D: NA
V: TRBV24-1
size: NA
DNA: TGTGCCACCAGCACCACAGGAGCCACAGATACGCAGTATTTT
CDR3: CATSTTGATDTQYF

J: TRBJ1-5
D: TRBD1
V: TRBV7-7
size: NA
DNA: TGTGCCAGCAGCCCAAAGGGGGCCATAGTTTATCAGCCCCAGCATTTT
CDR3: CASSPKGAIVYQPQHF

J: TRBJ2-3
D: NA
V: TRBV19
size: few
DNA: TGTGCCAGTCAAGCAGGGGATACGCAGTATTTT
CDR3: CASQAGDTQYF

J: TRBJ1-5
D: NA
V: TRBV7-9
size: NA
DNA: TGTGCCAGCCCACTGAGAGGACAGCTGTATAGCAATCAGCCCCAGCATTTT
CDR3: CASPLRGQLYSNQPQHF

J: TRBJ1-1
D: TRBD1
V: TRBV28
size: NA
DNA: TGTGCCAGCAGCACTCGGAAAACAGGGGCGGAGGCTTTCTTT
CDR3: CASSTRKTGAEAFF

J: TRBJ1-1
D: TRBD1
V: TRBV27
size: NA
DNA: TGTGCCAGCAGTTTCTATTCCCACAGGGGGCATGAAGCTTTCTTT
CDR3: CASSFYSHRGHEAFF

J: TRBJ2-3
D: NA
V: TRBV7-2
size: few
DNA: TGTGCCAGCAGCCGGTCTGTAGCGCGCACAGATACGCAGTATTTT
CDR3: CASSRSVARTDTQYF

J: TRBJ1-4
D: TRBD1
V: TRBV12-5
size: NA
DNA: TGTGCTAGTGGTTTTTCCGGGGGACAGGTGGATGAAAAACTGTTTTTT
CDR3: CASGFSGGQVDEKLFF

J: TRBJ1-1
D: NA
V: TRBV7-2
size: NA
DNA: TGTGCCAGCAGCTTTCCGACGGGTAGGGACACTGAAGCTTTCTTT
CDR3: CASSFPTGRDTEAFF

J: TRBJ1-2
D: NA
V: TRBV20-1
size: NA
DNA: TGCAGTGCTAGTCTCACGAACTATGGCTACACCTTC
CDR3: CSASLTNYGYTF

J: TRBJ1-2
D: NA
V: TRBV4-3
size: NA
DNA: TGCGCCAGCAGTACGGCGGAGGGCTCTGGCTACACCTTC
CDR3: CASSTAEGSGYTF

J: TRBJ2-1
D: TRBD2
V: TRBV11-2
size: NA
DNA: TGTGCCAGCAGCCCAGCGGGAGGGCCCCACAATGAGCAGTTCTTC
CDR3: CASSPAGGPHNEQFF

J: TRBJ1-6
D: TRBD1
V: TRBV6-6
size: NA
DNA: TGTGCCAGCAGTTACGGACAGGGGAGTTCACCCCTCCACTTT
CDR3: CASSYGQGSSPLHF

J: TRBJ2-1
D: NA
V: TRBV30
size: few
DNA: TGTGCCTGGAGTGCGGTGGGGTTGGTAAATGAGCAGTTCTTC
CDR3: CAWSAVGLVNEQFF

J: TRBJ2-6
D: NA
V: TRBV7-8
size: NA
DNA: TGTGCCAGCAGCTCCGGGCCCCTGCCCCCCACTGGGGCCAACGTCCTGACTTTC
CDR3: CASSSGPLPPTGANVLTF

J: TRBJ2-1
D: NA
V: TRBV19
size: NA
DNA: TGTGCCAGTAGTATAGCGGAGATTAATGAGCAGTTCTTC
CDR3: CASSIAEINEQFF